Presented here are 23 T cell receptor beta chains from one specimen sequenced in a study of T cells in women clearing cervical HPV infection. Profiled with immunoSEQ multiplex PCR; TCRdb holds only in-frame clones, not every one. This listing includes fewer than 35,000 clones. Sequenced sample: blood buffy coat. Every receptor here comes from a woman between 18 and 69 years old with a cervical HPV16 infection that either progressed to CIN3+ or cleared (not recorded which).

To note about this clone: Read sequence stops 3 residues before the CDR3 end, and the germline J gene provides the missing end. V usage is TRBV7-2 and J usage is TRBJ1-6; D remains ambiguous. Looked up from germline, CDR1 is SGHTA and CDR2 is FQGNSA. This CDR3 has 15 residues. V lost 5 bases and J lost 7, with 15 bases in between. The CDR3 is CASSLTLSPNSPLHF. The DNA read from the CDR3 is TGTGCCAGCAGCCTGACACTTTCTCCCAATTCACCC.

For this clone: The read is 3 residues too short to cover the CDR3 end, so that end is filled in from the germline J gene. V is TRBV12-3 or TRBV12-4 and J is TRBJ1-2; the match to TRBD1 covers 8 bases. CDR3 length: 14 amino acids. The CDR3 bases that were read are TGTGCCAGCAGTTACAGGGGGTTTGGAAGCGGC. The encoded protein is CASSYRGFGSG. The full-length CDR3 reads as CASSYRGFGSGYTF.

Note on this clone: Sequencing ends 3 residues short of the CDR3 end; the germline J gene provides the rest. This rearrangement joins TRBV5-6 to TRBJ1-5, with D possibly being TRBD1 (5 bases). The V and J ends lost 3 bases and 3 bases respectively, with 13 bases between them. Per the germline V gene, CDR1 is SGHDT and CDR2 is YYEEEE. This CDR3 is 15 amino acids long. The CDR3 region is CASSSGWGPNQPQHF. The DNA read from the CDR3 is TGTGCCAGCAGCTCCGGGTGGGGCCCCAATCAGCCC.

Partial CDR3 DNA: TGTGCCAGCATGGGACAGGGGGCTGAA. The encoded protein is CASMGQGAE. From start to end, the CDR3 is CASMGQGAEAFF. The gene calls are TRBV2 and TRBJ1-1, with 11 bases that match TRBD1. The read halts 3 residues ahead of the CDR3 end, with the missing end drawn from the germline J gene. The CDR3 contains 12 residues. Looked up from germline, CDR1 is SNHLY and CDR2 is FYNNEI. Trimming removed 7 bases from V and 6 bases from J; junction bases left unmatched: 1.

Remarks on this clone: Read sequence stops 3 residues before the CDR3 end, and the germline J gene provides the missing end. This chain joins TRBV30 and TRBJ1-1; 12 nucleotides line up with TRBD1. CDR1 and CDR2 from the germline V gene are GTSNPN and SVGIG (reference sequence). The CDR3 covers 16 residues. V was pared by 0 bases and J by 4 bases, with 6 bases of the junction left unmatched. The CDR3 spells CAWSVGGTGGITEAFF. The part of the CDR3 DNA that was read is TGTGCCTGGAGTGTTGGCGGGACAGGGGGCATCACTGAA.

As concerns this clone: The read is 3 residues too short to cover the CDR3 end, so that end is filled in from the germline J gene. The chain links TRBV7-9 to TRBJ1-1; no definite D call. This CDR3 is 14 amino acids long. The V end was cut by 4 bases, the J end by 3 bases, with 12 bases between. CDR1 and CDR2 (germline): SEHNR, FQNEAQ (reference sequence). CDR3: CASSSDGWDTEAFF. CDR3 bases read: TGTGCCAGCAGCTCAGACGGGTGGGACACTGAA.

Worth noting for this clone: Read data end 3 residues before the CDR3 end; the end is taken from the germline J gene. The chain joins TRBV20-1 to TRBJ1-4, with TRBD1 matching over 7 bases. CDR1 DFQATT and CDR2 SNEGSKA come from the germline V gene (reference sequence). Trimming at V came to 5 bases and at J to 3 bases, leaving 6 bases not matched to a gene. The CDR3 covers 14 residues. The DNA read from the CDR3 is TGCAGTGCTGGGAGGGACAGACCTAATGAAAAA. The encoded protein is CSAGRDRPNEK. The whole CDR3 is CSAGRDRPNEKLFF.

Comments on this clone: The CDR3 end lies 3 residues beyond the end of the read and is filled in from the germline J gene. The V and J genes are TRBV10-3 and TRBJ2-5; 7 nucleotides match TRBD1. Unmatched junction bases numbered 15, after V lost 4 bases and J lost 4 bases. This CDR3 is built from 17 residues. Germline V gene lookup returns CDR1 ENHRY and CDR2 SYGVKD. Partial CDR3 DNA: TGTGCCATCAGTGCCACGACAGGGTATAAAGGGGGAGAGACC. This encodes CAISATTGYKGGET. The whole CDR3 reads CAISATTGYKGGETQYF.

Remarks on this clone: The missing CDR3 end, 3 residues past where the read stops, is filled in from the germline J gene. The V and J genes are TRBV5-1 and TRBJ2-1; TRBD2 agrees at 9 bases. Germline trimming cut 1 base from V and 4 bases from J; bases unmatched to any gene: 6. CDR1 and CDR2 (germline): SGHRS, YFSETQ. The length of the CDR3 is 16 residues. CDR3 amino acids: CASSLILAGTYNEQFF. The part of the CDR3 DNA that was read is TGCGCCAGCAGCTTGATACTAGCGGGCACGTACAATGAG. The whole variable domain, filled in from reference TRBV5-1 and TRBJ2-1, reads KAGVTQTPRYLIKTRGQQVTLSCSPISGHRSVSWYQQTPGQGLQFLFEYFSETQRNKGNFPGRFSGRQFSNSRSEMNVSTLELGDSALYLCASSLILAGTYNEQFFGPGTRLTVL.

About this clone: Read sequence stops 3 residues before the CDR3 end, and the germline J gene provides the missing end. The chain joins TRBV7-9 to TRBJ1-2, with 8 nucleotides matching TRBD1. With 3 bases clipped from V and 7 bases from J, the junction kept 7 bases outside the gene matches. The CDR3 spans 14 residues. Germline loops: CDR1 SEHNR, CDR2 FQNEAQ (reference sequence). The sequenced part of the CDR3 DNA is TGTGCCAGCAGCTTCGTGACAGGGGTTGCTGGC. Translated, it gives CASSFVTGVAG. In full, the CDR3 reads CASSFVTGVAGYTF.

In the case of this clone: The read stops 3 residues short of the end of the CDR3; the missing end is completed from the germline J gene. The rearrangement links TRBV30 to TRBJ1-2, with a tentative D call TRBD1 (6 bases). Germline-derived CDR1 and CDR2 are GTSNPN and SVGIG (reference sequence). Trimming took 3 bases from V and 2 from J, leaving 13 bases between them. The length of the CDR3 is 14 residues. The sequenced part of the CDR3 DNA is TGTGCCTGGAGACGGGGGGGCCAAAACTATGGC. Encoded protein: CAWRRGGQNYG. The whole CDR3 reads CAWRRGGQNYGYTF.

Concerning this clone itself: The read ends 3 residues before the CDR3 terminus; that terminus is restored from the germline J gene. V usage is TRBV4-1 and J usage is TRBJ2-7, with D possibly called TRBD1 or TRBD2 (5 bases each). The CDR3 sequence is 15 residues long. CDR1 MGHRA and CDR2 YSYEKL come from the germline V gene. Trimming pared 0 bases from V and 1 base from J, leaving 10 bases between. The sequenced part of the CDR3 DNA is TGCGCCAGCAGCCAAGATGAGGGGTCATCCTACGAG. Protein sequence: CASSQDEGSSYE. The CDR3 in its entirety is CASSQDEGSSYEQYF.

CDR3 loop: CASSIAGFFSNQPQHF. The DNA read from the CDR3 is TGTGCCAGTAGTATTGCAGGGTTCTTTAGCAATCAGCCC. The J gene is TRBJ1-5, the V gene TRBV19; D is possibly TRBD1 (5 bases). The read terminates 3 residues before the CDR3 end, so the remaining end is supplied by the germline J gene. V lost 3 bases, J lost 0 bases, and 12 bases lay in between. The CDR3 covers 16 residues. In germline, CDR1 is LNHDA, CDR2 SQIVND (reference sequence).

A remark on this clone: The observed sequence ends 3 residues before the CDR3 terminus, with the missing tail filled in from the germline J gene. The rearrangement uses TRBV19 and TRBJ1-5, with a weak D call TRBD1 (6 bases). Looked up from germline, CDR1 is LNHDA and CDR2 is SQIVND (reference sequence). V gave up 8 bases and J gave up 0 bases, with 17 bases separating them. The CDR3 is 16 residues long. The CDR3 region is CASRPWTVNSNQPQHF. The part of the CDR3 DNA that was read is TGTGCCAGTCGACCATGGACAGTCAATAGCAATCAGCCC.

Incomplete CDR3 DNA: TGTGCCAGCAGTTACCCGGGACAGGGGTTGAATGAG. This codes for CASSYPGQGLNE. The complete CDR3 protein is CASSYPGQGLNEQFF. The chain recombines TRBV6-2 or TRBV6-3 with TRBJ2-1; 10 bases align to TRBD1. Read sequence stops 3 residues before the CDR3 end, and the germline J gene provides the missing end. Germline loops: CDR1 MNHEY, CDR2 SVGEGT. The ends lost 2 bases at V and 7 bases at J; junction bases unmatched: 5. The CDR3 covers 15 residues.

The part of the CDR3 DNA that was read is TGTGCCAGCAGCTTAGGGGCCAGGAACACTGAA. Protein product: CASSLGARNTE. In full, the CDR3 is CASSLGARNTEAFF. The gene calls are TRBV7-2 and TRBJ1-1; D gene unclear. The read halts 3 residues ahead of the CDR3 end, with the missing end drawn from the germline J gene. This CDR3 region has 14 residues. V gave up 1 base and J gave up 1 base, with 7 bases separating them. Per germline, CDR1 SGHTA and CDR2 FQGNSA.

A remark on this clone: The read comes to an end 3 residues before the CDR3 does, leaving the germline J gene to fill in the end. The chain carries TRBV14 and TRBJ2-7, with 9 bases that match TRBD1. Trimming removed 5 bases from V and 5 bases from J; junction bases left unmatched: 13. This CDR3 region has 16 residues. Germline CDR1 is SGHDN and CDR2 is FVKESK. The CDR3 sequence is CASSTYRGRIAHEQYF. The DNA read from the CDR3 is TGTGCCAGCAGCACATACAGGGGGCGCATTGCCCACGAG.

Concerning this clone: The read falls 3 residues short of the CDR3 end, and the missing part is taken from the germline J gene. V is TRBV18 and J is TRBJ2-1, with 8 bases fitting TRBD1. The CDR3 runs 14 residues. J was trimmed by 8 bases and V by 3 bases; bases with no gene match: 6. Germline CDR1 KGHSH, CDR2 LQKENI. The CDR3 bases that were read are TGTGCCAGCTCACCTTCGACAGGGGAAGATGAG. Translating gives CASSPSTGEDE. The full CDR3 protein is CASSPSTGEDEQFF. Supplemented by reference TRBV18 and TRBJ2-1, the full variable domain reads NAGVMQNPRHLVRRRGQEARLRCSPMKGHSHVYWYRQLPEEGLKFMVYLQKENIIDESGMPKERFSAEFPKEGPSILRIQQVVRGDSAAYFCASSPSTGEDEQFFGPGTRLTVL.

Concerning this clone itself: The CDR3 end falls 3 residues outside the read, so it is completed with the germline J gene. The chain employs TRBV14 and TRBJ2-3, with 9 positions matching TRBD2. Unmatched junction bases numbered 8, after V lost 4 bases and J lost 6 bases. There are 15 residues in the CDR3. Germline V gene sequence: CDR1 SGHDN, CDR2 FVKESK. The CDR3 reads CASSPLAGELDTQYF. CDR3 DNA (partial): TGTGCCAGCAGCCCCTTAGCGGGAGAGTTGGATACG.

CDR3 DNA (partial): TGTGCCAGCAGTGAAATGACAGGGGGGTTCTACGAG. Translated: CASSEMTGGFYE. The complete CDR3 protein is CASSEMTGGFYEQYF. The rearrangement uses TRBV2 and TRBJ2-7, with 9 bases aligning to TRBD1. The read comes to an end 3 residues before the CDR3 does, leaving the germline J gene to fill in the end. Germline-derived CDR1 and CDR2 are SNHLY and FYNNEI. The CDR3 contains 15 residues. Trimming took 2 bases from V and 3 from J; bases not matched to a gene: 5.

Points on this clone: The sequenced fragment ends 3 residues before the CDR3 boundary, so the rest is inferred from the germline J gene. The chain carries TRBV7-2 and TRBJ2-1, with a tentative D call TRBD1 (5 bases). V was cut by 3 bases and J by 3 bases, with 9 bases left in between. The CDR3 extends over 14 amino acids. Germline values: CDR1 SGHTA, CDR2 FQGNSA. The sequenced CDR3 bases are TGTGCCAGCAGCTTCGACAGTATCTACAATGAG. This translates into CASSFDSIYNE. The entire CDR3 reads CASSFDSIYNEQFF.

As concerns this clone: From the germline J gene comes the end of the CDR3, since the read stops 3 residues before it. The J gene is TRBJ1-1, the V gene TRBV5-6, with a tentative D call TRBD1 (6 bases). Trimming pared 4 bases from V and 6 bases from J, leaving 19 bases between. CDR3 size: 15 residues. Germline CDR1 and CDR2: SGHDT and YYEEEE. CDR3 amino acids: CASSPKGYRDSEAFF. The DNA read from the CDR3 is TGTGCCAGCAGCCCAAAGGGGTACAGGGATTCTGAA.

As for this clone: The missing CDR3 end, 3 residues past where the read stops, is filled in from the germline J gene. The rearrangement joins TRBV20-1 to TRBJ2-1, with D possibly being TRBD2 (5 bases). The CDR3 is 14 amino acids. Germline lookup yields CDR1 DFQATT and CDR2 SNEGSKA (reference sequence). Trimming removed 5 bases from V and 3 bases from J, with 14 bases in between. The CDR3: CSASTRFRYNEQFF. CDR3 bases read: TGCAGTGCTTCTACTAGATTCCGCTACAATGAG.